Presented here are 16 T cell receptor beta chains from one specimen sequenced in a study of patients and donors after allogeneic stem cell transplantation. TCRdb independently ran MiXCR on the RT-PCR reads; one entry per CDR3 protein. The data show approximately 430,000 distinct CDR3 sequences, approximately 16% seen once. Sequencing was done on a sample of blood, either unsorted or a sorted T cell fraction (not recorded which). The receptors were sampled from a human donor who was either an allogeneic HSCT recipient or a stem cell or donor lymphocyte infusion donor (not recorded which). It is not recorded whose cells these are; they may come from a transplant donor.

This clonotype was detected a few times. The chain joins TRBV24-1 to TRBJ2-2; 10 bases are a match to TRBD1. Germline loops: CDR1 KGHDR, CDR2 SFDVKD. The CDR3 contains 16 residues. The V segment lost 3 bases and the J segment 3 bases; nucleotides outside the gene matches: 3. CDR3 in DNA: TGTGCCACCAGTGATACGGGACAGGGGCACACCGGGGAGCTGTTTTTT. As protein: CATSDTGQGHTGELFF.

This chain uses TRBV6-2 or TRBV6-3 with TRBJ2-1, with D unresolved. The CDR3 contains 11 residues. Germline CDR1 and CDR2: MNHEY and SVGEGT. V was trimmed by 6 bases and J by 8 bases, leaving 8 bases between them. As DNA, the CDR3 is TGTGCCAGCAGAACGATGGATGAGCAGTTCTTC. It codes for CASRTMDEQFF.

The V call is TRBV7-2, the J call TRBJ1-6, with no clear D. The ends were cut back, 7 bases at V and 11 bases at J, with 18 bases in the middle. The CDR3 spans 14 residues. Germline lookup yields CDR1 SGHTA and CDR2 FQGNSA. CDR3 DNA: TGTGCCAGCACTCCTGTGAGGGATCGGGCACCCCTCCACTTT. As protein: CASTPVRDRAPLHF.

In this sample, this clonotype turned up once. V is TRBV13 and J is TRBJ2-3, with TRBD2 matching over 12 bases. Trimming took 5 bases from V and 4 from J; bases not matched to a gene: 10. Germline V lookup: CDR1 PRHDT, CDR2 FYEKMQ (reference sequence). The CDR3 runs 17 residues. CDR3 sequence: CASSPSPLAGGSDTQYF. The CDR3 coding sequence is TGTGCCAGCAGCCCGAGCCCTCTAGCGGGAGGGTCAGATACGCAGTATTTT.

This clonotype was found once. A much larger clone lies one base from this, so it may be a read error. The chain couples TRBV4-1 to TRBJ1-1; D possibly corresponds to TRBD1 (6 bases). The CDR3 runs 14 residues. The V gene's germline CDR1 is MGHRA and CDR2 YSYEKL. The CDR3 loop reads CATSIQGWNTEAFF. CDR3 DNA sequence: TGCGCCACCAGCATACAGGGATGGAACACTGAAGCTTTCTTT.

This clonotype showed up just a few times. The gene calls are TRBV24-1 and TRBJ2-3; perhaps TRBD1 as D (6 bases). The germline V and J ends were trimmed by 4 bases and 1 base, with 14 bases remaining between them. Germline V lookup: CDR1 KGHDR, CDR2 SFDVKD. The CDR3 sequence is 16 residues long. The CDR3 reads CATSEDRDIRTDTQYF. As DNA, the CDR3 is TGTGCCACCAGTGAGGACCGGGACATTCGCACAGATACGCAGTATTTT.

The chain has TRBV3-1 and TRBJ1-5, with D maybe TRBD1 (6 bases). Trimming pared 7 bases from V and 3 bases from J, leaving 13 bases between. This CDR3 contains 14 residues. In germline, CDR1 is LGHDT, CDR2 YNNKEL (reference sequence). The CDR3 reads CASTHGQTNQPQHF. The CDR3 DNA follows: TGTGCCAGCACCCACGGACAGACCAATCAGCCCCAGCATTTT.

This chain connects TRBV9 to TRBJ2-7; perhaps TRBD2 as D (6 bases). Trimming took 4 bases from V and 5 from J, leaving 16 bases between them. Germline V lookup: CDR1 SGDLS, CDR2 YYNGEE. The CDR3 loop spans 14 amino acids. The CDR3 DNA reads TGTGCCAGCAGCCTTAGCGGCCTTCCCAACGAGCAGTACTTC. Encoded protein: CASSLSGLPNEQYF.

The DNA for the CDR3 is TGTGCCAGCAAACCGAGCGGGCAGGGGTCCGGCTACACCTTC. It yields the protein CASKPSGQGSGYTF. The V gene is TRBV6-2 or TRBV6-3, the J gene TRBJ1-2, with a weak D call TRBD1 (6 bases). The V gene's germline CDR1 is MNHEY and CDR2 SVGEGT. V shed 7 bases and J shed 8 bases, with 20 bases lying between them. The CDR3 totals 14 residues.

The chain uses TRBV28 and TRBJ2-3, with D possibly being TRBD2 (5 bases). Trimming shortened V by 2 bases and J by 8 bases, and 11 bases separated the two germline ends. The germline V gene encodes CDR1 MDHEN and CDR2 SYDVKM. The CDR3 contains 13 residues. This CDR3 reads CASSLAGRATQYF. The CDR3, as DNA: TGTGCCAGCAGTTTAGCGGGCAGAGCTACGCAGTATTTT.

This clonotype was seen repeatedly, ten times or more. This chain links TRBV28 with TRBJ2-1; 8 bases map to TRBD2. CDR3 length: 14 amino acids. Germline V gives CDR1 MDHEN, CDR2 SYDVKM. V was clipped by 5 bases and J by 6 bases; unmatched bases: 6. CDR3 protein: CASSGGRPSNEQFF. The DNA for the CDR3 is TGTGCCAGCAGTGGCGGGAGGCCGAGCAATGAGCAGTTCTTC.

The chain links TRBV9 to TRBJ1-6; no firm D call. Looked up from germline, CDR1 is SGDLS and CDR2 is YYNGEE. The V and J ends lost 0 bases and 7 bases respectively, with 11 bases between them. The CDR3 totals 15 residues. The CDR3 spells CASSVDSGRNSPLHF. Written as DNA, the CDR3 is TGTGCCAGCAGCGTAGATTCAGGCAGGAATTCACCCCTCCACTTT.

This clonotype was counted between two and nine times. This chain uses TRBV12-3 or TRBV12-4 with TRBJ2-1; a weak D match, TRBD2 (5 bases). V lost 8 bases and J 3 bases, leaving 11 bases between the germline ends. CDR3 length: 13 amino acids. CDR3 protein: CASRAGNYNEQFF. The CDR3 nucleotides read TGTGCCAGCCGGGCGGGTAACTACAATGAGCAGTTCTTC.

This clonotype was seen ten or more times. The V and J genes are TRBV12-3 or TRBV12-4 and TRBJ1-6; 7 bases fit TRBD1. J gave up 8 bases and V 5 bases, and 9 bases lay outside the gene matches. The CDR3 has 15 residues. CDR3 in amino acids: CASSLDRDPHSPLHF. Here the CDR3 DNA reads TGTGCCAGCAGTCTAGACAGGGATCCACATTCACCCCTCCACTTT.

This clonotype was picked up a small number of times. The DNA of the CDR3 is TGTGCCTGGAGCTCGGAGAGGGAAGGGACTGAAGCTTTCTTT. Its translation is CAWSSEREGTEAFF. This chain joins TRBV30 and TRBJ1-1; D unresolved. Germline V gene data show CDR1 as GTSNPN and CDR2 as SVGIG (reference sequence). The CDR3 covers 14 residues. The V end was cut by 3 bases, the J end by 5 bases, with 16 bases between.

This clonotype was counted between two and nine times. This chain connects TRBV6-5 to TRBJ1-5; a weak D match, TRBD1 (6 bases). The CDR3 totals 16 residues. Germline V gives CDR1 MNHEY, CDR2 SVGAGI. Deletions cut 1 base from V and 10 bases from J, with 20 bases between. This CDR3 reads CASSYWSPGRGGPQHF. Here the CDR3 DNA reads TGTGCCAGCAGTTACTGGTCGCCCGGCAGAGGGGGACCCCAGCATTTT.